The 2 T cell receptor beta chains below all came from one sample that was sequenced in a study of T-cell memory formation after mild COVID-19. TCRdb analysed the 5' RACE reads with MiXCR anew, one entry per CDR3 protein. The sample lists approximately 390,000 distinct CDR3 sequences, about 16% occurring once. The specimen sequenced was PBMCs or a T cell subset sorted from them (not recorded which). These receptors originate from a man between 18 and 29 years old who had mild COVID-19 (a few samples of this study predate the infection). Cell type and time point are not known.

This clonotype was seen more than once but under ten times. The chain is built from TRBV6-5 and TRBJ1-1; a possible D gene is TRBD1 (5 bases). CDR3 size: 14 residues. V shed 6 bases and J shed 1 base, with 12 bases lying between them. Germline CDR1 is MNHEY and CDR2 is SVGAGI. The DNA for the CDR3 is TGTGCCAGCAGCCGCGCAGGGACGAACACTGAAGCTTTCTTT. Translating gives CASSRAGTNTEAFF.

The sample holds a few counts of this clonotype. The rearrangement joins TRBV7-2 to TRBJ2-1; 10 nucleotides align to TRBD2. V was clipped by 1 base and J by 1 base; unmatched bases: 4. This CDR3 has 17 residues. Germline CDR1 SGHTA, CDR2 FQGNSA. The CDR3 nucleotides are TGTGCCAGCAGCTTAGTTCCTAGCGGGGGTTCCTACAATGAGCAGTTCTTC. Amino acid sequence: CASSLVPSGGSYNEQFF.